This TCR beta chain was sequenced for a study of somatic mutations in cytotoxic T cells in rheumatoid arthritis (dated by TCRdb to the late 2010s). For the wider study: A FACSAria II or Sony SH800 was used to flow-sort some V beta antibody-stained T-cell populations at nearly 100% purity, and TCRB sequencing was also done on sorted V beta1+ cells. In newly diagnosed rheumatoid arthritis without treatment, the study examined if expanded CD8+ T-cell clones harbor somatic mutations, relying on TCRB deep sequencing to characterize clonality. TCRB deep sequencing was performed for approximately 60 rheumatoid arthritis patients and 15 to 20 healthy controls. The median ages of the patient and control groups were essentially identical. Here is what the overall study found, with its caveats: Viral specificity could not be ruled out by absence from virus-specific databases, and the antigen targets of the expanded CD8+ clones remained unknown. CD8+ T-cell clonality in rheumatoid arthritis patients was not significantly different from that in age-matched healthy controls. CD8+ clonality increased with age in patients (Spearman r ≈ 0.5) but not in healthy controls. The finding that TRBV07 was slightly underrepresented in patients was left unadjusted for multiple comparisons. In about an eighth of the roughly 60 patients, more than 20% of CD8+ cells belonged to the largest CD8+ clone, while several identical CD8+ TCRB sequences were shared between blood and synovial fluid.

The immunoSEQ assay was applied to genomic DNA for TCRB CDR3 sequencing. In the paper's pipeline: Only productive TCRB rearrangements were included in the analyses. Clonality was calculated as a Shannon entropy-based productive clonality index, and a clone was defined by a unique TCRB CDR3 sequence. Repertoire overlap for a pair of samples was computed from each clone's template counts relative to total templates per sample. Flow cytometry-measured V-gene usage correlated with V-gene usage from TCRB sequencing, with a Spearman r of more than 0.6. This is the immuneACCESS table as TCRdb keeps it, with only in-frame sequences that have V and J called. A part of the clones is gone; compared with another copy, unresolved V genes explain less than half, and the rest is unexplained. That table furnishes V, J and clone size, whereas the DNA furnished D and trimming. The sample table shows approximately 30,000 clones, and 82% are seen once. The ten largest clones capture roughly 5% of the sample.

The CDR3 has 16 amino acids, counting the end cysteine and phenylalanine. Just the 48-base CDR3 DNA is kept, in frame starting at base 1. The germline V gene supplies CDR1 SGHVS and CDR2 FQNEAQ. From V the trimming removes 4 bases and from J it removes 6 bases, while the gene matches leave 10 bases of the junction unaccounted for. Details on this clone: The antigen it recognizes is unknown. Base qualities are not provided; no much larger clone lies one nucleotide away.

Healthy controls were 20 blood donors whose buffy coats were used, with a median age of about 56 years (range roughly 20-75) and approximately 50% female. Flow cytometry confirmed the purity of CD4+ and CD8+ cells that had been isolated by positive magnetic bead selection on an AutoMACS. Peripheral blood mononuclear cells were obtained using density gradient separation with Ficoll-Paque PLUS. DNA was extracted from CD4-enriched, CD8-enriched or PBMC samples with Nucleospin Tissue or Tissue XS kits and quantified with a Qubit 2.0 fluorometer. The V and J segments used are TRBV7-8 and TRBJ2-5, with 11 bases matching TRBD1. The sequenced material came from CD8+ T cells sorted from blood. The sequence derives from a man aged 45-65 years in good health. The DNA sequence is given as TGTGCCAGCAGCTCGAACACGGGACAGGGGGGAAAGACCCAGTACTTC. Its protein reads: CASSSNTGQGGKTQYF. The reference TRBV7-8 and TRBJ2-5 proteins fill in what lies around the CDR3, so the full variable domain reads GAGVSQSPRYKVAKRGQDVALRCDPISGHVSLFWYQQALGQGPEFLTYFQNEAQLDKSGLPSDRFFAERPEGSVSTLKIQRTQQEDSAVYLCASSSNTGQGGKTQYFGPGTRLLVL.